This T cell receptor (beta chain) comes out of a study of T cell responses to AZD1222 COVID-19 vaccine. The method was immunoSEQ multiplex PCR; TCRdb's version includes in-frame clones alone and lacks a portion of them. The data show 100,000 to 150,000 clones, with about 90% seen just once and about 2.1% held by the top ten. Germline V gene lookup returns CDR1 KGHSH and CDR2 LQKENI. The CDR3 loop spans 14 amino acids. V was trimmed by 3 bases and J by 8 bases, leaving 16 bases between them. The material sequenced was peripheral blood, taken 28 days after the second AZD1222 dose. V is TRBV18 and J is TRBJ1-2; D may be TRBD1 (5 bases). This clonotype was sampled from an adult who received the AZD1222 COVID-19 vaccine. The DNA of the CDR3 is TGTGCCAGCTCACCTACTGACAGTGAGCAAGGCTACACCTTC. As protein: CASSPTDSEQGYTF.